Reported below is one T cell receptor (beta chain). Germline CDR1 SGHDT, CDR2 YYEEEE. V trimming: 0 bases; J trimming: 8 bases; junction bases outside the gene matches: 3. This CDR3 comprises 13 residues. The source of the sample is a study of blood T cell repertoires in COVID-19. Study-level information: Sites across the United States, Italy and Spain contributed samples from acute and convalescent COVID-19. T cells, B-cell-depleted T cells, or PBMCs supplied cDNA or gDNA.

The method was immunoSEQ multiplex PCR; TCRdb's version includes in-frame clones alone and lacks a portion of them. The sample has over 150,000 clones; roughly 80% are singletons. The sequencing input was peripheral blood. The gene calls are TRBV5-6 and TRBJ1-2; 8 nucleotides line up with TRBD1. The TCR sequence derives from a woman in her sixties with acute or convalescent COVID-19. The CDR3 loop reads CASSLATGDGYTF. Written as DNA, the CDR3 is TGTGCCAGCAGCTTGGCGACAGGGGACGGCTACACCTTC.